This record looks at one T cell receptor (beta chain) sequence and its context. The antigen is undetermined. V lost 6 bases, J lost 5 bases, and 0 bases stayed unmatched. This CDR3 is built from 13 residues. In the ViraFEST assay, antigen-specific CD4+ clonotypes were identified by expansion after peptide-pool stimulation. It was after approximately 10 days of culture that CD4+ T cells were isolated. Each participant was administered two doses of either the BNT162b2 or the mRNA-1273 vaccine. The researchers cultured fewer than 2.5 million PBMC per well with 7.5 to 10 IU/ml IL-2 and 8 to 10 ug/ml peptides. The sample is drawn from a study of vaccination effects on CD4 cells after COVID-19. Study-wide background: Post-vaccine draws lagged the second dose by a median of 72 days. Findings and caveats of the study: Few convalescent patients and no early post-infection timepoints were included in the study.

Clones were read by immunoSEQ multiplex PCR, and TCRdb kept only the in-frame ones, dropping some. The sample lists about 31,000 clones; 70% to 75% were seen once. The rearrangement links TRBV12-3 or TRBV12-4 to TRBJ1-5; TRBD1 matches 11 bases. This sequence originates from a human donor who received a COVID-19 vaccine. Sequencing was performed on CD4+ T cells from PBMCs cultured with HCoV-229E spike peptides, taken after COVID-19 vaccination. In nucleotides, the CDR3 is TGTGCCAGCAGGGGACAGGGGGATCAGCCCCAGCATTTT. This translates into CASRGQGDQPQHF.